The 20 T cell receptor beta chains listed next were all sequenced from one sample in a study of T cells in Graves' hyperthyroidism and ophthalmopathy. TCR beta CDR3 region amplification was performed from RNA transcripts. The HTBI primer set drove a first-round RT-PCR of the TCR CDR3. MiXCR was run by TCRdb on the multiplex PCR reads, yielding one entry per CDR3 protein. There are some 580,000 distinct CDR3 sequences in the sample; 16% occur only once, and around 3.5% lies in the top ten. The sample consisted of blood. The source of these receptors is a woman in her thirties or forties with Graves' ophthalmopathy.

Turning to this clonotype: This may stem from a read error, because a much larger clone lies one nucleotide away. V usage is TRBV3-1 and J usage is TRBJ1-5, with 10 bases aligning to TRBD1. With 1 base clipped from V and 12 bases from J, the junction kept 6 bases outside the gene matches. Germline V lookup: CDR1 LGHDT, CDR2 YNNKEL (reference sequence). This CDR3 comprises 14 residues. CDR3 sequence reads: CASSQGTGGALQHF. CDR3 nucleotides: TGTGCCAGCAGCCAAGGGACAGGGGGAGCGCTCCAGCATTTT.

This clonotype was observed at least ten times. J is TRBJ2-7 and V is TRBV2; possible D gene TRBD1, 6 bases. Trimming left V 2 bases short and J 6 bases short, with 17 bases between. Germline CDR1 is SNHLY and CDR2 is FYNNEI. This CDR3 region has 15 residues. CDR3: CASSEWGRQGGEQYF. In DNA form, the CDR3 reads TGTGCCAGCAGTGAATGGGGGCGTCAGGGCGGCGAGCAGTACTTC.

The V call is TRBV9, the J call TRBJ2-3; a weak D match, TRBD1 (6 bases). CDR1 is SGDLS and CDR2 is YYNGEE in the germline V gene. The CDR3 sequence is 14 residues long. V shed 4 bases and J shed 6 bases, with 15 bases lying between them. The CDR3 DNA follows: TGTGCCAGCAGCCCCAGAACAGGGCTGGATACGCAGTATTTT. This gives the protein CASSPRTGLDTQYF.

V usage is TRBV7-6 and J usage is TRBJ1-1; D uncertain. V lost 2 bases to trimming and J lost 7 bases, with 8 bases between them. Germline loops: CDR1 SGHVS, CDR2 FNYEAQ. This CDR3 spans 12 amino acids. Written as DNA, the CDR3 is TGTGCCAGCAGCTTATTATCCAATGAAGCTTTCTTT. Translation: CASSLLSNEAFF.

This clonotype has more than one count but fewer than ten. The rearrangement joins TRBV28 to TRBJ2-4, with D hard to call. V dropped 1 base and J dropped 0 bases, with 7 bases sitting between them. From germline, CDR1 is MDHEN and CDR2 SYDVKM. CDR3 size: 15 residues. Here the CDR3 reads CASSLSVLAKNIQYF. CDR3 sequence (DNA): TGTGCCAGCAGTTTATCAGTCCTAGCCAAAAACATTCAGTACTTC.

This clonotype was recorded at least ten times. CDR3 nucleotides: TGCAGTCCCTATGGGGACAGGGGGACAGATACGCAGTATTTT. Protein sequence: CSPYGDRGTDTQYF. The V and J genes are TRBV20-1 and TRBJ2-3, with 11 bases matching TRBD1. Germline CDR1 is DFQATT and CDR2 is SNEGSKA (reference sequence). The CDR3 loop spans 14 amino acids. J was trimmed by 3 bases and V by 8 bases; bases with no gene match: 7.

In this sample, this clonotype turned up a few times. The chain is built from TRBV7-9 and TRBJ1-4; D gene unclear. Looked up from germline, CDR1 is SEHNR and CDR2 is FQNEAQ (reference sequence). V lost 7 bases to trimming and J lost 7 bases, with 13 bases between them. CDR3 size: 13 residues. CDR3 sequence: CASTTDMSEKLFF. The CDR3 DNA is TGTGCCAGCACCACAGACATGAGTGAAAAACTGTTTTTT.

This clonotype was observed many times. The chain joins TRBV30 to TRBJ2-2, with D perhaps TRBD2 (5 bases). This CDR3 contains 13 residues. Between the trimmed V and J ends, which lost 7 bases and 7 bases, there was a span of 16 bases. From germline, CDR1 is GTSNPN and CDR2 SVGIG (reference sequence). DNA for the CDR3: TGTGCCTCGGGATCCCCGGGCGGCGGGGAGCTGTTTTTT. Protein sequence: CASGSPGGGELFF.

As for this clonotype: Being one base from a much bigger clone, this may be a read error. The V call is TRBV30, the J call TRBJ2-5, with a possible D match to TRBD1 (5 bases). The CDR3 has 13 residues. The V gene's germline CDR1 is GTSNPN and CDR2 SVGIG (reference sequence). Trimming pared 4 bases from V and 1 base from J, leaving 10 bases between. The CDR3 protein is CAWNGTGQETQYF. In nucleotides, the CDR3 is TGTGCCTGGAATGGTACAGGCCAAGAGACCCAGTACTTC.

There are many counts of this clonotype. V usage is TRBV6-1 and J usage is TRBJ2-7; the D gene is possibly TRBD1 (6 bases). Trimming cost V 7 bases and J 0 bases, with 13 bases left between them. Germline V gene lookup returns CDR1 MNHNS and CDR2 SASEGT. This CDR3 has 14 residues. This CDR3 is CASIGGQSSYEQYF. The CDR3 bases are TGTGCCAGCATTGGGGGCCAGAGCTCCTACGAGCAGTACTTC.

This clonotype was seen many times. The chain links TRBV27 to TRBJ1-2; TRBD1 might be the D (6 bases). The CDR3 has 13 residues. V dropped 0 bases and J dropped 8 bases, with 10 bases sitting between them. Germline CDR1 reads MNHEY; CDR2 reads SMNVEV (reference sequence). This chain's CDR3 is CASSLSGGQGYTF. DNA of the CDR3: TGTGCCAGCAGTTTATCTGGGGGCCAAGGCTACACCTTC.

This clonotype has ten or more counts. The CDR3 nucleotides read TGCGCCAGCAGCCCCGGGACAGGGACTCGCGAGCAGTACTTC. It specifies CASSPGTGTREQYF. The chain carries TRBV5-1 and TRBJ2-7; 9 bases map to TRBD1. V lost 4 bases and J lost 6; bases outside the gene matches: 8. CDR1 and CDR2 (germline): SGHRS, YFSETQ. There are 14 residues in the CDR3.

The J gene is TRBJ1-6, the V gene TRBV27; D not certain. Germline loops: CDR1 MNHEY, CDR2 SMNVEV (reference sequence). The CDR3 spans 17 residues. Trimming removed 3 bases at V and 8 bases at J, with 20 bases between. The CDR3 here is CASSFVGGHSWDSPLHF. CDR3 sequence (DNA): TGTGCCAGCAGTTTTGTGGGCGGCCACTCGTGGGATTCACCCCTCCACTTT.

The chain uses TRBV9 and TRBJ2-2; no reliable D call. There are 16 residues in the CDR3. The V end was cut by 0 bases, the J end by 4 bases, with 13 bases between. Germline V lookup: CDR1 SGDLS, CDR2 YYNGEE. The CDR3 sequence is CASSVAAVPGTGELFF. The CDR3 DNA reads as TGTGCCAGCAGCGTAGCGGCAGTTCCCGGCACCGGGGAGCTGTTTTTT.

This clonotype occurred a few times. The chain joins TRBV7-3 to TRBJ2-3, with 9 bases that match TRBD2. Germline loops: CDR1 SGHTA, CDR2 FQGTGA. The CDR3 covers 15 residues. The J segment lost 8 bases and the V segment lost 1 base, leaving 7 bases of the junction unmatched. CDR3 amino acids: CASSLMGGGAVTQYF. DNA of the CDR3: TGTGCCAGCAGCTTAATGGGCGGGGGGGCGGTTACGCAGTATTTT.

Remarks on this clonotype: This may stem from a read error, because a much larger clone lies one nucleotide away. This rearrangement joins TRBV2 to TRBJ2-7; maybe TRBD1 (6 bases). From germline, CDR1 is SNHLY and CDR2 FYNNEI. Trimming took off 5 bases at V and 5 bases at J, with 22 bases between the two ends. The CDR3 is 16 residues long. The CDR3 sequence: CASSSRDKGNNHEQYF. CDR3 nucleotides: TGTGCCAGCAGTTCCCGGGACAAGGGGAATAACCACGAGCAGTACTTC.

This clonotype was picked up a small number of times. This chain links TRBV15 with TRBJ2-7; 11 nucleotides agree with TRBD1. The CDR3 contains 16 residues. Losses at the gene ends were 2 bases for V and 4 bases for J; bases not matched to a gene: 7. Germline V CDR1 and CDR2: LNHNV, YYDKDF (reference sequence). The CDR3: CATSRRSGQGAYEQYF. As DNA, the CDR3 is TGTGCCACCAGCAGACGATCCGGACAGGGGGCTTACGAGCAGTACTTC. Full variable domain (remainder filled in from reference TRBV15 and TRBJ2-7): DAMVIQNPRYQVTQFGKPVTLSCSQTLNHNVMYWYQQKSSQAPKLLFHYYDKDFNNEADTPDNFQSRRPNTSFCFLDIRSPGLGDTAMYLCATSRRSGQGAYEQYFGPGTRLTVT.

This clonotype was seen a few times. The chain links TRBV30 to TRBJ2-3; D is possibly TRBD1 (8 bases). This CDR3 contains 16 residues. The V end was cut by 0 bases, the J end by 2 bases, with 15 bases between. Germline CDR1 and CDR2: GTSNPN and SVGIG (reference sequence). The CDR3 nucleotides read TGTGCCTGGAGTGTCGGACAGGGAGGGGACACAGATACGCAGTATTTT. Amino acids: CAWSVGQGGDTDTQYF.

The chain's CDR3 is CASSLGTDPVPKNIQYF. The DNA for the CDR3 is TGTGCCAGCAGCTTGGGGACAGATCCCGTTCCCAAAAACATTCAGTACTTC. The chain recombines TRBV5-5 with TRBJ2-4, with D tentatively TRBD1 (6 bases). The CDR3 length is 17 residues. V was shortened by 0 bases and J by 2 bases, with 15 bases between the two germline ends. Looked up from germline, CDR1 is SGHKS and CDR2 is YYEKEE (reference sequence).

This clonotype was observed at least ten times. The genes are TRBV7-8 and TRBJ2-1, with TRBD1 matching 9 bases. V shed 1 base, J shed 4 bases, and the junction held 11 bases outside the gene matches. CDR3 length: 18 residues. CDR1 SGHVS and CDR2 FQNEAQ come from the germline V gene. The CDR3 loop is CASSLVSGRQGVYNEQFF. The CDR3 DNA follows: TGTGCCAGCAGCTTAGTGTCTGGAAGACAGGGGGTGTACAATGAGCAGTTCTTC.